Given below is one T cell receptor (beta chain) in context. Here immunoSEQ multiplex PCR was the method, and the copy in TCRdb shows in-frame clones only, minus some. In the table there are just under 60,000 clones, roughly nine tenths of which are singletons. This record belongs to a study of technical replicates of blood from a handful of donors. The V and J ends lost 1 base and 3 bases, in that order; junction bases with no gene match: 0. Germline CDR1 reads LGHNA; CDR2 reads YNFKEQ. The CDR3 is made up of 16 amino acids. The sequencing input was PBMCs. The V gene is TRBV4-2, the J gene TRBJ2-3, with 14 bases aligning to TRBD2. This TCR was sampled from a human donor in good health. Some clones in this sample may be carry-over from other donors' samples. The CDR3 region is CASSQGLAGGTDTQYF. CDR3 nucleotide sequence: TGTGCCAGCAGCCAAGGACTAGCGGGAGGGACAGATACGCAGTATTTT.